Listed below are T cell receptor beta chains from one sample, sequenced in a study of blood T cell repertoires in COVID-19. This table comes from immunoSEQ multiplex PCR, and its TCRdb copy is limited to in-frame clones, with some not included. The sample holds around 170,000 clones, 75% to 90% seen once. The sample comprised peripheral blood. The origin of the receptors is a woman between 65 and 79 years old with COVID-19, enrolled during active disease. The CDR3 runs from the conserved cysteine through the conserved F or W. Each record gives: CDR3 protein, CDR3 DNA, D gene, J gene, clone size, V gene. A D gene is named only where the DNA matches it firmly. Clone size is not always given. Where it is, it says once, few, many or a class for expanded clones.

CASSVEAGGGQETQYF | TGTGCCAGCAGCGTAGAGGCGGGAGGGGGCCAAGAGACCCAGTACTTC | TRBD2 | TRBJ2-5 | . | TRBV9
CASSPDSYGYTF | TGTGCCAGCAGCCCGGACAGCTATGGCTACACCTTC | . | TRBJ1-2 | . | TRBV9
CASSLQGATDTQYF | TGTGCCAGCAGCTTACAGGGGGCGACAGATACGCAGTATTTT | TRBD1 | TRBJ2-3 | . | TRBV7-8
CASSPTDGGIQYF | TGTGCCAGCTCACCAACGGACGGAGGGATTCAGTACTTC | . | TRBJ2-4 | . | TRBV18
CASGSFGVRRELFF | TGTGCCAGCGGGTCCTTTGGCGTGAGGAGGGAGCTGTTTTTT | . | TRBJ2-2 | . | TRBV6-5
CASSPKGPGQRATFF | TGTGCCAGCAGCCCAAAGGGTCCGGGACAGAGGGCGACTTTCTTT | TRBD1 | TRBJ1-1 | . | TRBV4-2
CASTTGNTIYF | TGTGCCAGCACCACTGGAAACACCATATATTTT | . | TRBJ1-3 | . | TRBV6-5
CASSRGGLNTEAFF | TGCGCCAGCAGCCGGGGAGGCTTGAACACTGAAGCTTTCTTT | . | TRBJ1-1 | . | TRBV4-1
CASSTSTDTQYF | TGTGCCAGCAGTACTAGCACAGATACGCAGTATTTT | . | TRBJ2-3 | . | TRBV28
CASSIGHHNEQFF | TGTGCCAGTAGTATAGGACACCACAATGAGCAGTTCTTC | . | TRBJ2-1 | . | TRBV19
CATNRGRRGNEQFF | TGTGCCACAAACAGGGGGCGCAGAGGTAACGAGCAGTTCTTC | TRBD1 | TRBJ2-1 | . | TRBV6-5
CASRNGPGAYEQYF | TGTGCCAGCAGGAACGGACCGGGAGCCTACGAGCAGTACTTC | . | TRBJ2-7 | . | TRBV4-2
CASSQEHYLSTGQPQHF | TGCGCCAGCAGCCAAGAACACTATCTTTCTACGGGACAGCCCCAGCATTTT | . | TRBJ1-5 | many | TRBV4-1
CASQNARLAGEEQFF | TGTGCCAGCCAGAATGCTCGACTAGCGGGAGAAGAGCAGTTCTTC | TRBD2 | TRBJ2-1 | . | TRBV2
CASSLSGGLAGLQFF | TGTGCCAGCAGCTTAAGCGGGGGACTAGCGGGACTTCAGTTCTTC | TRBD2 | TRBJ2-1 | . | TRBV11-2
CASSVQGADYGYTF | TGTGCCAGCAGTGTTCAGGGGGCAGACTATGGCTACACCTTC | TRBD1 | TRBJ1-2 | once | TRBV2
CASIGTPQETQYF | TGTGCCAGCATCGGGACTCCACAAGAGACCCAGTACTTC | . | TRBJ2-5 | . | TRBV2
CASSSGHNTGELFF | TGTGCCAGCAGCTCAGGGCATAACACCGGGGAGCTGTTTTTT | . | TRBJ2-2 | few | TRBV11-2
CASSLGGRGAYGYTF | TGCGCCAGCAGCTTGGGGGGCAGGGGCGCCTATGGCTACACCTTC | . | TRBJ1-2 | . | TRBV5-1
CASSSNRDREQYF | TGTGCCAGCTCATCTAACCGGGACAGGGAGCAGTACTTC | TRBD1 | TRBJ2-7 | once | TRBV18
CASSPGGYEQYF | TGTGCCAGCAGCCCCGGGGGCTACGAGCAGTACTTC | . | TRBJ2-7 | . | TRBV7-9
CASSQEQGGYTF | TGTGCCAGCAGCCAGGAACAGGGCGGCTACACCTTC | . | TRBJ1-2 | few | TRBV3-1/TRBV3-2
CASSFTSAPYEQYF | TGTGCCAGCAGCTTTACTTCCGCCCCCTACGAGCAGTACTTC | . | TRBJ2-7 | . | TRBV5-6
CASSTTGLGSPLHF | TGTGCCAGCAGCACGACAGGGCTGGGGTCACCCCTCCACTTT | TRBD1 | TRBJ1-6 | . | TRBV7-2
CASSFDRGSSNQPQHF | TGTGCCAGCAGTTTCGACAGGGGGAGCAGCAATCAGCCCCAGCATTTT | TRBD1 | TRBJ1-5 | . | TRBV28
CASSASQGAGGLGELFF | TGTGCCAGCAGTGCCTCACAGGGGGCGGGAGGTTTAGGGGAGCTGTTTTTT | . | TRBJ2-2 | . | TRBV6-1
CASSSTSGPTDTQYF | TGCGCCAGCAGCTCCACTAGCGGTCCCACAGATACGCAGTATTTT | TRBD2 | TRBJ2-3 | . | TRBV5-1
CASSRREPYEQYF | TGTGCCAGCTCTCGTCGGGAACCTTACGAGCAGTACTTC | . | TRBJ2-7 | . | TRBV28
CASSSTDIGNQPQHF | TGTGCCAGCAGTTCTACGGACATAGGCAATCAGCCCCAGCATTTT | . | TRBJ1-5 | . | TRBV6-2/TRBV6-3
CASKNARSSYEQYF | TGTGCCAGCAAAAACGCCCGGAGCTCCTACGAGCAGTACTTC | . | TRBJ2-7 | once | TRBV28
CASSPQGVTEAFF | TGTGCCAGCAGCCCCCAGGGTGTTACTGAAGCTTTCTTT | . | TRBJ1-1 | . | TRBV7-2
CASSYGPGTDTQYF | TGCGCCAGCAGCTACGGCCCAGGTACAGATACGCAGTATTTT | . | TRBJ2-3 | once | TRBV5-1
CASRYTSGSYNEQFF | TGTGCCAGCAGATATACTAGCGGGAGCTACAATGAGCAGTTCTTC | TRBD2 | TRBJ2-1 | . | TRBV28
CASSRRQGGGELFF | TGTGCCAGCAGCCGTCGACAGGGGGGTGGGGAGCTGTTTTTT | TRBD1 | TRBJ2-2 | . | TRBV3-1/TRBV3-2
CASSSRVSDSPLHF | TGTGCCAGCAGCAGCCGGGTCAGTGATTCACCCCTCCACTTT | . | TRBJ1-6 | . | TRBV9
CASSENPGGYNEQFF | TGTGCCAGCAGTGAAAACCCGGGGGGGTACAATGAGCAGTTCTTC | TRBD2 | TRBJ2-1 | . | TRBV2
CASSQIKGGGARDEQYF | TGCGCCAGCAGCCAGATTAAAGGGGGGGGCGCGCGGGACGAGCAGTACTTC | . | TRBJ2-7 | once | TRBV4-3
CASSIRDKKQFF | TGTGCCAGCAGCATCCGGGACAAAAAGCAGTTCTTC | . | TRBJ2-1 | . | TRBV7-2
CASSLPGRERETQYF | TGTGCCAGCAGCTTGCCCGGACGGGAGCGCGAGACCCAGTACTTC | . | TRBJ2-5 | . | TRBV5-4
CASSLPGTGLVNEQFF | TGTGCCAGCAGTTTACCCGGGACAGGGCTTGTCAATGAGCAGTTCTTC | TRBD1 | TRBJ2-1 | . | TRBV28
CASSFGTSLQTQYF | TGTGCCAGCAGCTTCGGGACTAGCCTCCAGACCCAGTACTTC | TRBD2 | TRBJ2-5 | few | TRBV7-2
CASSPQGQGVNTEAFF | TGTGCCAGCAGCCCCCAGGGACAGGGGGTGAACACTGAAGCTTTCTTT | TRBD1 | TRBJ1-1 | . | TRBV6-2/TRBV6-3
CASRPSLAEQYF | TGTGCCAGCCGCCCCTCTTTAGCCGAGCAGTACTTC | . | TRBJ2-7 | once | TRBV28
CASSKDSVEETQYF | TGTGCCAGTAGTAAGGACAGCGTCGAAGAGACCCAGTACTTC | . | TRBJ2-5 | . | TRBV19
CAISWTGNIQYF | TGTGCCATCAGTTGGACAGGAAACATTCAGTACTTC | TRBD1 | TRBJ2-4 | . | TRBV10-3
CASSRQGNYGYTF | TGTGCCAGCAGCCGACAGGGGAACTATGGCTACACCTTC | TRBD1 | TRBJ1-2 | . | TRBV9
CASSLQAGGNNEQFF | TGTGCCAGCAGCTTACAGGCAGGGGGAAACAATGAGCAGTTCTTC | TRBD1 | TRBJ2-1 | . | TRBV7-3
CASSYVAFANTGELFF | TGTGCCAGCAGTTACGTCGCGTTCGCGAACACCGGGGAGCTGTTTTTT | . | TRBJ2-2 | . | TRBV6-5